This T cell receptor beta chain was obtained from a study of blood T cell repertoires in COVID-19. For the study at large: Samples representing acute and convalescent COVID-19 were sourced from the United States, Italy and Spain. PBMCs, B-cell-depleted T cells, or T cells provided the cDNA or gDNA that made up the material.

Profiling relied on immunoSEQ multiplex PCR, and the TCRdb table lists in-frame clones only, not all of them. The profile shows about 200,000 clones, around 87% of them singletons. CDR1 and CDR2 from the germline V gene are SGHKS and YYEKEE (reference sequence). Trimming took 4 bases from V and 4 from J, leaving 14 bases between them. The CDR3 sequence is 15 residues long. This clonotype was obtained from a man aged 55 to 69 with acute or convalescent COVID-19. Material for sequencing was peripheral blood. This chain joins TRBV5-5 and TRBJ1-4, with D perhaps matching TRBD1 (5 bases). In nucleotides, the CDR3 is TGTGCCAGCAGCGCGGGACCGAACTTTAATGAAAAACTGTTTTTT. Translation: CASSAGPNFNEKLFF. Complete variable domain (other parts from reference TRBV5-5 and TRBJ1-4): DAGVTQSPTHLIKTRGQQVTLRCSPISGHKSVSWYQQVLGQGPQFIFQYYEKEERGRGNFPDRFSARQFPNYSSELNVNALLLGDSALYLCASSAGPNFNEKLFFGSGTQLSVL.